Each of the 17 T cell receptor beta chains below was sequenced from the same sample in a study of Tregs in tolerant kidney transplant recipients (dated by TCRdb to between 2018 and 2020). The library was built by means of the immunoSEQ multiplex PCR assay. This immuneACCESS table, as held by TCRdb, lists in-frame sequences with V and J called but not all clones. Of the missing ones, under half trace to an unresolved V gene in checked studies; the others have no known cause. The sample table records more than 30,000 clones; 82% of these occur just once. The ten biggest clones cover 2% to 2.5% of the sample. These receptors' targets are unknown. Input material: Tregs from blood cultured with allogeneic cells. Every receptor here comes from a human donor in good health.

The chain uses TRBV30 and TRBJ1-2; no firm D call. The CDR3 length is 12 residues. Per germline, CDR1 GTSNPN and CDR2 SVGIG (reference sequence). Between the trimmed V and J ends, which lost 2 bases and 7 bases, there was a span of 11 bases. The chain's CDR3 is CAWSSRLRGYTF. In nucleotides, the CDR3 is TGTGCCTGGAGTAGCAGGCTCCGTGGCTACACCTTC. The entire variable domain, with the rest obtained from reference TRBV30 and TRBJ1-2, is as follows: SQTIHQWPATLVQPVGSPLSLECTVEGTSNPNLYWYRQAAGRGLQLLFYSVGIGQISSEVPQNLSASRPQDRQFILSSKKLLLSDSGFYLCAWSSRLRGYTFGSGTRLTVV.

The rearrangement uses TRBV28 and TRBJ2-7; TRBD1 is a possible D gene (5 bases). From germline, CDR1 is MDHEN and CDR2 SYDVKM. Trimming pared 7 bases from V and 3 bases from J, leaving 19 bases between. This CDR3 has 15 residues. The CDR3 spells CASTHSGARVYEQYF. Written as DNA, the CDR3 is TGTGCCAGCACCCATTCTGGGGCCAGGGTCTACGAGCAGTACTTC.

The chain recombines TRBV7-2 with TRBJ2-1; D possibly corresponds to TRBD2 (7 bases). Germline loops: CDR1 SGHTA, CDR2 FQGNSA. There are 18 residues in the CDR3. Trimming removed 6 bases from V and 4 bases from J, with 25 bases in between. The DNA of the CDR3 is TGTGCCAGCAGTAAAGGGGTGGGAGGGGGTCTTTTGTACAATGAGCAGTTCTTC. Amino acid sequence: CASSKGVGGGLLYNEQFF.

The V and J genes are TRBV11-2 and TRBJ2-7; a possible D gene is TRBD1 (6 bases). CDR3 length equals 17 residues. The V end was cut by 5 bases, the J end by 2 bases, with 22 bases between. CDR1 SGHAT and CDR2 FQNNGV come from the germline V gene. CDR3 sequence reads: CASSPLTFLGHTYEQYF. The DNA of the CDR3 is TGTGCCAGCAGCCCTCTTACGTTTCTGGGACACACCTACGAGCAGTACTTC.

V usage is TRBV27 and J usage is TRBJ2-1; D may correspond to TRBD1 or TRBD2 (5 bases each). Germline V CDR1 and CDR2: MNHEY, SMNVEV (reference sequence). CDR3 length: 15 amino acids. V dropped 7 bases and J dropped 2 bases, with 15 bases sitting between them. In DNA form, the CDR3 reads TGTGCCAGCAAACCGTGGGACGATCCCTACAATGAGCAGTTCTTC. This encodes CASKPWDDPYNEQFF.

This sequence joins TRBV20-1 and TRBJ1-2; the D gene is possibly TRBD1 (5 bases). This CDR3 is built from 11 residues. Germline CDR1 DFQATT, CDR2 SNEGSKA (reference sequence). V gave up 6 bases and J gave up 4 bases, with 9 bases separating them. CDR3 loop: CSAERGYGYTF. The DNA of the CDR3 is TGCAGTGCCGAGAGGGGCTATGGCTACACCTTC.

This clone was seen more than once but under ten times. The V gene is TRBV6-1, the J gene TRBJ1-1; no firm D call. V was pared by 0 bases and J by 11 bases, with 4 bases between. Germline CDR1 MNHNS, CDR2 SASEGT. This CDR3 comprises 10 residues. The CDR3 loop is CASSEARAFF. The CDR3 DNA is TGTGCCAGCAGTGAAGCGCGGGCTTTCTTT.

The chain employs TRBV29-1 and TRBJ1-5, with unresolved D. The CDR3 covers 13 residues. From germline, CDR1 is SQVTM and CDR2 ANQGSEA. V was trimmed by 5 bases and J by 1 base, leaving 9 bases between them. In nucleotides, the CDR3 is TGCAGCGTTCTCGAAGGGAGCAATCAGCCCCAGCATTTT. It yields the protein CSVLEGSNQPQHF.

The rearrangement joins TRBV18 to TRBJ2-1; 8 bases are shared with TRBD2. The V segment lost 6 bases and the J segment 8 bases; nucleotides outside the gene matches: 21. There are 18 residues in the CDR3. Looked up from germline, CDR1 is KGHSH and CDR2 is LQKENI. In nucleotides, the CDR3 is TGTGCCAGCTCGCAGACTAGCGCCGAATTTTACCTTATCGATGAGCAGTTCTTC. Its protein is CASSQTSAEFYLIDEQFF.

This rearrangement joins TRBV27 to TRBJ2-3; 10 bases are shared with TRBD2. Per the germline V gene, CDR1 is MNHEY and CDR2 is SMNVEV (reference sequence). After removal of 3 bases from V and 1 base from J, the junction contained 4 bases not matched to a gene. This CDR3 comprises 16 residues. The CDR3, as DNA: TGTGCCAGCAGTTTCCTAGCGGGAGTGGGCACAGATACGCAGTATTTT. It is translated as CASSFLAGVGTDTQYF.

This rearrangement joins TRBV7-3 to TRBJ1-1; no firm D call. Germline CDR1 reads SGHTA; CDR2 reads FQGTGA. This CDR3 comprises 12 residues. Between the trimmed V and J ends, which lost 5 bases and 10 bases, there was a span of 14 bases. In DNA, the CDR3 is TGTGCCAGCAGCCAAGGCCAAGGGCGAGCTTTCTTT. Translated, it gives CASSQGQGRAFF.

Turning to this clone: One end of the junction varies from germline; a read error may be responsible. The chain recombines TRBV18 with TRBJ2-1, with 10 nucleotides matching TRBD2. CDR3 length: 16 amino acids. Per germline, CDR1 KGHSH and CDR2 LQKENI. The CDR3 protein is CASSPPLAGENNEQFF. The CDR3, as DNA: TGTGCCAGCTCCCCACCCCTAGCGGGAGAGAACAATGAGCAGTTCTTC.

The V gene is TRBV9, the J gene TRBJ1-3; TRBD1 matches 7 bases. The CDR3 runs to 14 residues. CDR1 is SGDLS and CDR2 is YYNGEE in the germline V gene. V lost 4 bases, J lost 2 bases, and 3 bases stayed unmatched. CDR3 DNA: TGTGCCAGCAGCTCGGACAGGCCTGGAAACACCATATATTTT. Protein: CASSSDRPGNTIYF.

The CDR3 DNA reads as TGTGCCAGCAAAGATGGGCGGGGGGACTTCGAGCAGTTCTTC. This codes for CASKDGRGDFEQFF. This chain links TRBV2 with TRBJ2-1, with 8 bases lining up with TRBD2. The CDR3 loop spans 14 amino acids. The germline CDR1 and CDR2 sequences are SNHLY and FYNNEI. Losses at the gene ends were 7 bases for V and 10 bases for J; bases not matched to a gene: 12.

The sample holds a few counts of this clone. The J gene is TRBJ2-5, the V gene TRBV7-9; D is perhaps TRBD1 or TRBD2 (5 bases each). Trimming took off 0 bases at V and 5 bases at J, with 7 bases between the two ends. From germline, CDR1 is SEHNR and CDR2 FQNEAQ (reference sequence). The CDR3 has 13 amino acids. The CDR3 reads CASSLAGAETQYF. Written as DNA, the CDR3 is TGTGCCAGCAGCTTAGCCGGGGCCGAGACCCAGTACTTC.

The chain has TRBV2 and TRBJ2-3; D is undetermined. The CDR3 is 16 amino acids. V lost 6 bases and J 4 bases, leaving 20 bases between the germline ends. Germline V gene sequence: CDR1 SNHLY, CDR2 FYNNEI. DNA of the CDR3: TGTGCCAGCAGGGGTCAAACCTGGGGTCGGCCAGATACGCAGTATTTT. It specifies CASRGQTWGRPDTQYF.

J is TRBJ2-7 and V is TRBV5-1, with TRBD1 identical over 10 bases. The CDR3 loop spans 14 amino acids. Germline V lookup: CDR1 SGHRS, CDR2 YFSETQ. J was trimmed by 7 bases and V by 2 bases; bases with no gene match: 6. This CDR3 is CASSFGTGDGEQYF. The DNA for the CDR3 is TGCGCCAGCAGCTTTGGGACAGGGGACGGAGAGCAGTACTTC.